The rows below give T cell receptor beta chains drawn from one sample of a study of human T cells and chemical hapten exposure. TCRdb reprocessed the RACE reads with MiXCR, giving one entry per CDR3 protein. The sample lists 300,000 to 450,000 distinct CDR3 sequences; 5.5% were seen once. The starting material was whole blood, obtained in connection with sensitization to the hapten diphenylcyclopropenone (DPC). The receptors here all came from a woman under 30 with alopecia areata. Some clones in this sample may be carry-over from other donors' samples. CDR3s include the opening cysteine and the closing phenylalanine or tryptophan. Fields, in order: clone size, V gene, J gene, D gene, CDR3 DNA, CDR3 protein. A D gene is named only where the DNA matches it firmly. Where a row states a size, it is once, few, many or the class of an expanded clone; other rows omit it.

many	TRBV20-1	TRBJ1-6	TRBD1	TGCAGTGCCGCAGGGGGCGTAGGAAATTCACCCCTCCACTTT	CSAAGGVGNSPLHF
-	TRBV6-2/TRBV6-3	TRBJ2-1	TRBD2	TGTGCCAGCTCCTGGACTAGCATTGGGAATGAGCAGTTCTTC	CASSWTSIGNEQFF
-	TRBV2	TRBJ2-6	-	TGTGCCAGCAGCGTCCCCTCTGGGGCCAACGTCCTGACTTTC	CASSVPSGANVLTF
many	TRBV12-3/TRBV12-4	TRBJ1-5	TRBD1	TGTGCCAGCAGTTTGGCGGACAGGGCTGGTCAGCCCCAGCATTTT	CASSLADRAGQPQHF
many	TRBV11-2	TRBJ1-2	TRBD1	TGTGCCAGCAGCTTAGGACAGGGGGATGGCTACACCTTC	CASSLGQGDGYTF
many	TRBV4-3	TRBJ2-5	TRBD2	TGCGCCAGCAGCCAAGATCCGGGGGGTCGAGAGACCCAGTACTTC	CASSQDPGGRETQYF
many	TRBV4-3	TRBJ1-1	-	TGCGCCAGCAGCCATCCTAACGTCGGCCACACTGAAGCTTTCTTT	CASSHPNVGHTEAFF
few	TRBV6-6	TRBJ1-6	-	TGTGCCAGCAGTCCTCCCGGGACAACCCCGCCCCTCCACTTT	CASSPPGTTPPLHF
-	TRBV12-3/TRBV12-4	TRBJ1-2	TRBD1	TGTGCCAGCAGTTTGACGGACAGGGCTGATGGCTACACCTTC	CASSLTDRADGYTF
few	TRBV5-4	TRBJ2-7	TRBD1	TGTGCCAGCAGTCCGGAGACAGGGGCTCGCCCCTTGTACTTC	CASSPETGARPLYF
-	TRBV4-2	TRBJ2-1	TRBD2	TGTGCCAGCAGCCAGCCAACTAGCGGGGGGGCCCGGGAGCAGTTCTTC	CASSQPTSGGAREQFF
-	TRBV12-3/TRBV12-4	TRBJ1-1	TRBD1	TGTGCCAGCAGGCTACAGGGGGCGCCCACTGAAGCTTTCTTT	CASRLQGAPTEAFF
-	TRBV12-3/TRBV12-4	TRBJ1-5	TRBD1	TGTGCCAGCAGTTGGACAGGGGCGAGCAATCAGCCCCAGCATTTT	CASSWTGASNQPQHF
-	TRBV27	TRBJ2-7	-	TGTGCCAGCAGTTTAGTTAAGGACAGACGGTACGAGCAGTACTTC	CASSLVKDRRYEQYF
many	TRBV5-1	TRBJ2-7	TRBD2	TGCGCCAGCAGCTTGGGTAGCCGGGGGGGCCCGGACTTC	CASSLGSRGGPDF